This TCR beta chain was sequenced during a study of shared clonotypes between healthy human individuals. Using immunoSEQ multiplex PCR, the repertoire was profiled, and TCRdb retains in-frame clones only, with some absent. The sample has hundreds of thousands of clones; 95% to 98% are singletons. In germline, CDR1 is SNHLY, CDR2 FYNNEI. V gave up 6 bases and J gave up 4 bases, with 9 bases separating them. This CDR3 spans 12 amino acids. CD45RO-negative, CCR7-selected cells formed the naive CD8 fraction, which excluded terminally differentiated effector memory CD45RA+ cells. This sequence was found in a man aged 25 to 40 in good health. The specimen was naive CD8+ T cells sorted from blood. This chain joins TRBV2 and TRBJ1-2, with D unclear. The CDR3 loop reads CASRGSAYGYTF. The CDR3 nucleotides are TGTGCCAGCAGGGGGTCAGCCTATGGCTACACCTTC.